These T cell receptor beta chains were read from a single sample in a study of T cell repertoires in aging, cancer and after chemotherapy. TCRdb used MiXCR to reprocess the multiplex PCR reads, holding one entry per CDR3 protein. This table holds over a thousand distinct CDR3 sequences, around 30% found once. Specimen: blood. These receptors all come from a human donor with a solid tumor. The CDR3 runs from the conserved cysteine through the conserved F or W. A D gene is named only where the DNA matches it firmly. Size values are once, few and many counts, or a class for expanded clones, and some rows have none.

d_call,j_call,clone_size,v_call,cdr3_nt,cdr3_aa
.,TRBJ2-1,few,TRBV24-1,TGTGCCACCAGTGATAGCGGGCGATCCTACAATGAGCAGTTCTTC,CATSDSGRSYNEQFF
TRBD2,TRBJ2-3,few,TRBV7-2,TGTGCCAGCAGCTTAGTAGCGGGAGTCACAGATACGCAGTATTTT,CASSLVAGVTDTQYF
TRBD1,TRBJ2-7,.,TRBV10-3,TGTGCCATCAGTGCTGGGACAGGCAGTGAGCAGTACTTC,CAISAGTGSEQYF
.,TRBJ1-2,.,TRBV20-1,TGCAGTGTCGGTTGGGGATCCGGCTATGGCTACACCTTC,CSVGWGSGYGYTF
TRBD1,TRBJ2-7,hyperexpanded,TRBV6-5,TGTGCCAGCAGTTCCCGACAGGGGGCATACGAGCAGTACTTC,CASSSRQGAYEQYF
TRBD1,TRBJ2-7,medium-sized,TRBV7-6,TGTGCCAGCAGCTTATCTTACCCGGGACAGGGGTCCTACGAGCAGTACTTC,CASSLSYPGQGSYEQYF
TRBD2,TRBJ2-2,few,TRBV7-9,TGTGCCAGCAGCTTCAGACTAGCGAGTACCGGGGAGCTGTTTTTT,CASSFRLASTGELFF
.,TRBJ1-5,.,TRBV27,TGTGCCAGCAATTGGGGCACCGATAGCAATCAGCCCCAGCATTTT,CASNWGTDSNQPQHF
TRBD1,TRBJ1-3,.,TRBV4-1,TGCGCCAGCAGCCACCGGGACAGGGCATATGGAAACACCATATATTTT,CASSHRDRAYGNTIYF
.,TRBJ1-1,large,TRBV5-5,TGTGCCAGTGTGGGGAACTTAAACACTGAAGCTTTCTTT,CASVGNLNTEAFF
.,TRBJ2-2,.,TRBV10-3,TGTGCCATCAGTGGGGTCAGAACGAACACCGGGGAGATGTTTTTT,CAISGVRTNTGEMFF
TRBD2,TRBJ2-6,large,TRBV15,TGTGCCACCAGCAGAGGATTACTAGCGGGGACTGCCGGGGCCAACGTCCTGACTTTC,CATSRGLLAGTAGANVLTF
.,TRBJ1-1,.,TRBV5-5,TGTGCCAGCAGCCCCGGGACTGAAGCTTTCTTT,CASSPGTEAFF
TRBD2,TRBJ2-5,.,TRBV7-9,TGTGCCAGCAGCTTATGGGCAGCGGGGGGGCTAAAAGAGACCCAGTACTTC,CASSLWAAGGLKETQYF
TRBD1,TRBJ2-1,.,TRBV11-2,TGTGCCAGCAGCTTTATGTCAGGGGGCTACAATGAGCAGTTCTTC,CASSFMSGGYNEQFF
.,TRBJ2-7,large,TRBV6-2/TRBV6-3,TGTGCCAGCAGTTACGGGGGTAACGAGCAGTACTTC,CASSYGGNEQYF
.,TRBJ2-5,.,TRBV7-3,TGTGCCAGCAGCCCGTTGGGAGGCCTCCAAGAGACCCAGTACTTC,CASSPLGGLQETQYF
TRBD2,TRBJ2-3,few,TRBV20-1,TGCAGTGTAGAGGGAGGGAATACGCAGTATTTT,CSVEGGNTQYF
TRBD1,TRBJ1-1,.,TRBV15,TGTGCCACCAGCAGGGGGACAGGGGGTACTGAAGCTTTCTTT,CATSRGTGGTEAFF
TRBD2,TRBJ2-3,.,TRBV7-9,TGTGCCAGCAGCTCCAAACTAGCGGGGTATAATACGCAGTATTTT,CASSSKLAGYNTQYF
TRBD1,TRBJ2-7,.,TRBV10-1,TGCGCCAGCAGTGACTCCTTACAGGGGTACGAGCAGTACTTC,CASSDSLQGYEQYF
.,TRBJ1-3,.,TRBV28,TGTGCCAGCAGTTTAGGGCGGATCTCTGGAAACACCATATATTTT,CASSLGRISGNTIYF
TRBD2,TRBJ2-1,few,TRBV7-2,TGTGCCAGCAGCCTCACAGCGGGGGCCCTCAATGAGCAGTTCTTC,CASSLTAGALNEQFF
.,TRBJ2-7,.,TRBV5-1,TGCGCCAGCAGCTTGTCGACGGGGGCCGGAACCTACGAGCAGTACTTC,CASSLSTGAGTYEQYF
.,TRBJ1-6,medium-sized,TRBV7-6,TGTGCCAGCAGCTTGGTCAATTCACCCCTCCACTTT,CASSLVNSPLHF
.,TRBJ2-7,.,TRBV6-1,TGTGCCAGCAGCAGGTCTGGCGCGGCCGGGTTAGAAGAGCAGTACTTC,CASSRSGAAGLEEQYF
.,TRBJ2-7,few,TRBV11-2,TGTGCCAGCAGCTTATCAGGGACGGAGACCTACGAGCAGTACTTC,CASSLSGTETYEQYF
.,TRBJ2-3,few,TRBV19,TGTGCCAGTAGTCTGGCGGGGTCTAGCACAGATACGCAGTATTTT,CASSLAGSSTDTQYF
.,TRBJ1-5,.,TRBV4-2,TGTGCCAGCAGCCAAGTTGGAACAGGGCGTCAGCCCCAGCATTTT,CASSQVGTGRQPQHF
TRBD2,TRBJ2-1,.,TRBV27,TGTGCCAGAAGAGGACTAGCGGGGGGACCCCGACTCTACAATGAGCAGTTCTTC,CARRGLAGGPRLYNEQFF
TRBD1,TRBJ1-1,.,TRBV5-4,TGTGCCAGCAGCCCGGACAGGGGATGGGCTGAAGCTTTCTTT,CASSPDRGWAEAFF
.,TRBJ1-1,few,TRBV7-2,TGTGCCAGCAGCTACGGGGGGAGCGCTGAAGCTTTCTTT,CASSYGGSAEAFF
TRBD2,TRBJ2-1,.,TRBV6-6,TGTGCCAGCAGTTACTCCGGGAGGGCCCAGGATGAGCAGTTCTTC,CASSYSGRAQDEQFF
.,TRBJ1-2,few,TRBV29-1,TGCAGCGTTTCTGAGCTTAACCCGCTTTATGGCTACACCTTC,CSVSELNPLYGYTF
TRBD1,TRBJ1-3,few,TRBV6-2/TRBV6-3,TGTGCCAGCAGACGACAGGGAGGAAACACCATATATTTT,CASRRQGGNTIYF
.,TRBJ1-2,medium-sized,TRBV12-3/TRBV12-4,TGTGCCAGCAGTTTATTGGGGGACTATGGCTACACCTTC,CASSLLGDYGYTF
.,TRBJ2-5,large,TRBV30,TGTGCCTCCACTGCAGGGAAAGAGACCCAGTACTTC,CASTAGKETQYF
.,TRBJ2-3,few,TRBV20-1,TGCAGTGCTAGGCGGGATATCACAGATACGCAGTATTTT,CSARRDITDTQYF
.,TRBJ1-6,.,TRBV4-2,TGTGCCAGCAGCCAAGGTGGGGGGGCCGGCTCCTATAATTCACCCCTCCACTTT,CASSQGGGAGSYNSPLHF
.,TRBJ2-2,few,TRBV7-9,TGTGCCAGCAGCTTATTATATCAGGAGAACACCGGGGAGCTGTTTTTT,CASSLLYQENTGELFF
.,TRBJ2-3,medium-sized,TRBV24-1,TGTGCCACCACCCCTCTGGAGGGGAGGACAGATACGCAGTATTTT,CATTPLEGRTDTQYF
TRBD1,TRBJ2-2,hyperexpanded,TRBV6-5,TGTGCCAGCACTGGGGTTACAGGGGCGGGCACCGGGGAGCTGTTTTTT,CASTGVTGAGTGELFF
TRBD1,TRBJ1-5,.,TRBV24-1,TGTGCCACCAGTGACCCGGGACAGGGGACGTATTTT,CATSDPGQGTYF
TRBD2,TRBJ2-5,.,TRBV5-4,TGTGCCAGCAGCCTACTAGCGGTACAAGAGACCCAGTACTTC,CASSLLAVQETQYF